Detailed here is one T cell receptor (beta chain). This record belongs to a study of blood T cell repertoires in COVID-19. As handled by the study authors: Reference gene primer amplification yielded estimated nucleated cell counts. Generated by immunoSEQ multiplex PCR, the TCRdb table keeps only in-frame clones and is missing some. The V and J calls and the clone size are those of that table, but D and trimming were determined from the DNA. This table has tens of thousands of clones, roughly 84% appearing once. The CDR3 has 14 amino acids. The V end lost 0 bases, the J end lost 6 bases, and 11 bases lay between the germline ends. Germline V gene data show CDR1 as SGHRS and CDR2 as YFSETQ.

The rearrangement joins TRBV5-1 to TRBJ2-3; possibly TRBD1 for D (6 bases). The sample taken for sequencing was peripheral blood. The TCR comes from a man in his sixties with COVID-19, enrolled during active disease. In DNA, the CDR3 is TGCGCCAGCAGCTTGGACAGGGAACGGGATACGCAGTATTTT. Amino acids: CASSLDRERDTQYF.